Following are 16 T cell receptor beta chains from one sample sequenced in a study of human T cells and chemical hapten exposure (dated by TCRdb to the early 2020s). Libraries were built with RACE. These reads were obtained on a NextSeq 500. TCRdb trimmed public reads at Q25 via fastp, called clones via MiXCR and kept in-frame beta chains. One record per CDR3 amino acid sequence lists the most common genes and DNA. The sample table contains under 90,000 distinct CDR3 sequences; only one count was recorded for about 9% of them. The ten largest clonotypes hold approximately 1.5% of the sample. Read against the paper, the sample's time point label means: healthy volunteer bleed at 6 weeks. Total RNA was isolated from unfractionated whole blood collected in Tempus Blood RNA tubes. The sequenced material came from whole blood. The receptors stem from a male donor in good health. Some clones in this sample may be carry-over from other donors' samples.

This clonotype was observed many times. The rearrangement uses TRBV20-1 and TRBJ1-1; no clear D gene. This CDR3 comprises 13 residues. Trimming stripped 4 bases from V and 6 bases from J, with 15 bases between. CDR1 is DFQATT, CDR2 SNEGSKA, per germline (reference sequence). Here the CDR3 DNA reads TGCAGTGCTACGGAAGGGATTTTGTCTGAAGCTTTCTTT. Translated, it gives CSATEGILSEAFF.

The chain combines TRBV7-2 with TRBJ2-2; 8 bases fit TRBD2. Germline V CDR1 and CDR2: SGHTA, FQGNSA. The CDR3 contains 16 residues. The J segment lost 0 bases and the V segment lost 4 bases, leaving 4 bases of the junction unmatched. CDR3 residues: CASSSIAGSNTGELFF. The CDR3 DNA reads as TGTGCCAGCAGCTCCATAGCGGGATCGAACACCGGGGAGCTGTTTTTT. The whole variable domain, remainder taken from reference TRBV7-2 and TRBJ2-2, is GAGVSQSPSNKVTEKGKDVELRCDPISGHTALYWYRQSLGQGLEFLIYFQGNSAPDKSGLPSDRFSAERTGGSVSTLTIQRTQQEDSAVYLCASSSIAGSNTGELFFGEGSRLTVL.

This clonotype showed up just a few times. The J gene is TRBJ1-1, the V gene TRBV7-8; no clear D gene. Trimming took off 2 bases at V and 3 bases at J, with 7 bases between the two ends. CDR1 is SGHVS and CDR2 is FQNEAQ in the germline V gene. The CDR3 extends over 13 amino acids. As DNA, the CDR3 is TGTGCCAGCAGCTTAAGAGAGTACACTGAAGCTTTCTTT. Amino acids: CASSLREYTEAFF.

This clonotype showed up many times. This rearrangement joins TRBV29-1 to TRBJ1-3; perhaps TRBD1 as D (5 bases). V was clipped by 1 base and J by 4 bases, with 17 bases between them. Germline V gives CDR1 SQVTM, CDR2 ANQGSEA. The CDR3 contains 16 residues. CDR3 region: CSVEGSEGKTGNTIYF. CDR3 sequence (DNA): TGCAGCGTTGAAGGGTCGGAGGGGAAAACGGGAAACACCATATATTTT.

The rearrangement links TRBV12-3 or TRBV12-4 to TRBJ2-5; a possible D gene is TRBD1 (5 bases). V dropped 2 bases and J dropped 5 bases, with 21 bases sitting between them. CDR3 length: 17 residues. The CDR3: CASSLLPGHRDLETQYF. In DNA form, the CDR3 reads TGTGCCAGCAGTTTACTCCCCGGACACCGAGATTTGGAGACCCAGTACTTC.

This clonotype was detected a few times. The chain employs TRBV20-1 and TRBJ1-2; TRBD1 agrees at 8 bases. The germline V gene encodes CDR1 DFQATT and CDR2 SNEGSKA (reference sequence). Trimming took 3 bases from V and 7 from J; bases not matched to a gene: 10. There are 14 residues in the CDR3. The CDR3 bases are TGCAGTGCTAGCTTCCAGGGGGCAGGGGGTGGCTACACCTTC. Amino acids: CSASFQGAGGGYTF.

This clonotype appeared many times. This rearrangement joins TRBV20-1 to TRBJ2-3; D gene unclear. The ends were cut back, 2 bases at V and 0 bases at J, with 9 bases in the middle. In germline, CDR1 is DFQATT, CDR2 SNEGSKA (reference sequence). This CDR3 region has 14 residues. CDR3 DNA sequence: TGCAGTGCTAGAATACGCACTAGCACAGATACGCAGTATTTT. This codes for CSARIRTSTDTQYF.

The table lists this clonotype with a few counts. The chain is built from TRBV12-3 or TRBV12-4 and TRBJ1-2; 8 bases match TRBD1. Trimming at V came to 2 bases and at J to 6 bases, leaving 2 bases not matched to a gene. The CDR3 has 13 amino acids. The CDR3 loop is CASSLQGADGYTF. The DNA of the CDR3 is TGTGCCAGCAGTTTACAGGGGGCGGATGGCTACACCTTC.

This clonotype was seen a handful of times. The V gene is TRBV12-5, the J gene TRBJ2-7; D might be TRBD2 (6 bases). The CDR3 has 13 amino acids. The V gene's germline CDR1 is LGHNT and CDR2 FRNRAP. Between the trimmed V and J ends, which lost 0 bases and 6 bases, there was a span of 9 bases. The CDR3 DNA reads TGTGCTAGTGGTTTGGTATCGGGGGTCGAGCAGTACTTC. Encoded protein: CASGLVSGVEQYF. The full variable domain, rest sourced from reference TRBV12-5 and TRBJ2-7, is DARVTQTPRHKVTEMGQEVTMRCQPILGHNTVFWYRQTMMQGLELLAYFRNRAPLDDSGMPKDRFSAEMPDATLATLKIQPSEPRDSAVYFCASGLVSGVEQYFGPGTRLTVT.

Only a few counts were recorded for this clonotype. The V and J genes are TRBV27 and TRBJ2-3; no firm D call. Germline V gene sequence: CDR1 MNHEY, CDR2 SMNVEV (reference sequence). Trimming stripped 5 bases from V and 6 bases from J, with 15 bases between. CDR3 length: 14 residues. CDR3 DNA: TGTGCCAGCAGTCTACTTCTAGGTGCCGATACGCAGTATTTT. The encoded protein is CASSLLLGADTQYF.

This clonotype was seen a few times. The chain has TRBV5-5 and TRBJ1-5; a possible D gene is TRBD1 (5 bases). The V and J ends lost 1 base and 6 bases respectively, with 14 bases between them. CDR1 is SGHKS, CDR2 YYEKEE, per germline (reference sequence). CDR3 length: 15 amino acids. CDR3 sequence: CASSLRQGMAQPQHF. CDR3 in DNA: TGTGCCAGCAGCTTGAGGCAGGGTATGGCTCAGCCCCAGCATTTT.

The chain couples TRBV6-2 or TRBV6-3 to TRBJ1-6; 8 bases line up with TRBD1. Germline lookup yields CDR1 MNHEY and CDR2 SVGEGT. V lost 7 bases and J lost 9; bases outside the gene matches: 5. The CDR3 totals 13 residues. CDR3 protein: CASNGQGTSPLHF. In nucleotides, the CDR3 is TGTGCCAGCAACGGACAGGGAACTTCACCCCTCCACTTT.

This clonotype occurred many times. CDR3 sequence reads: CSVVQREQYF. Written as DNA, the CDR3 is TGCAGCGTTGTCCAGCGGGAGCAGTACTTC. This chain joins TRBV29-1 and TRBJ2-7; the D gene is possibly TRBD2 (5 bases). The germline CDR1 and CDR2 sequences are SQVTM and ANQGSEA. V was trimmed by 4 bases and J by 7 bases, leaving 8 bases between them. This CDR3 has 10 amino acids.

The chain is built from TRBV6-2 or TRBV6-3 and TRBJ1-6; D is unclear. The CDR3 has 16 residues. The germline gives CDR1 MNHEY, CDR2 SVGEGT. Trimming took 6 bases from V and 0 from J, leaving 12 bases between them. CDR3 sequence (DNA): TGTGCCAGCAGGGATGCCGACGGCTCCTATAATTCACCCCTCCACTTT. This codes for CASRDADGSYNSPLHF.

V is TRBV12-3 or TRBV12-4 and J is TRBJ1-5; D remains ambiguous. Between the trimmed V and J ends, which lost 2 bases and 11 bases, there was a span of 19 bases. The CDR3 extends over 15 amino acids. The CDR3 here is CASSLRSQPLTAQHF. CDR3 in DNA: TGTGCCAGCAGTTTAAGGAGTCAGCCCCTCACGGCCCAGCATTTT.

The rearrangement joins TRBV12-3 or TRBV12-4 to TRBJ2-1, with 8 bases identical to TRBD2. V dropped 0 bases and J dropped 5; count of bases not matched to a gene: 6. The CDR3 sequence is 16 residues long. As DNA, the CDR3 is TGTGCCAGCAGTTTAGCGCTCAGCGGGGGAAACAATGAGCAGTTCTTC. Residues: CASSLALSGGNNEQFF.